This TCR beta chain was sequenced for a study of blood T cell repertoires in COVID-19. Only in-frame clones appear in the TCRdb table, and some are missing; sequencing was by immunoSEQ multiplex PCR. The sample has 250,000 to 300,000 clones; 80% to 90% are singletons. Germline V gene sequence: CDR1 SGHNT, CDR2 YYREEE (reference sequence). The CDR3 spans 13 residues. V dropped 5 bases and J dropped 4; count of bases not matched to a gene: 5. J is TRBJ1-1 and V is TRBV5-4; 7 nucleotides align to TRBD1. This clonotype was sampled from a woman in her thirties or forties who had recovered from COVID-19. The specimen was peripheral blood. CDR3 amino acids: CASRLAGGTEAFF. CDR3 sequence (DNA): TGTGCCAGCAGACTTGCAGGGGGCACTGAAGCTTTCTTT.